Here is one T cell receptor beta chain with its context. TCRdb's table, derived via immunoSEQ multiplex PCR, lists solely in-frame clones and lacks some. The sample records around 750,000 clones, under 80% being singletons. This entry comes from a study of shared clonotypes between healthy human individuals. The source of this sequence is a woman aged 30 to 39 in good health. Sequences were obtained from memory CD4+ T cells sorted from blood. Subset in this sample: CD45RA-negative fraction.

This chain's CDR3 is CAISGQTGGYEQYF. The CDR3 DNA reads TGTGCCATCAGTGGCCAAACAGGGGGCTACGAGCAGTACTTC. The chain links TRBV10-3 to TRBJ2-7; 8 bases match TRBD1. Germline CDR1 reads ENHRY; CDR2 reads SYGVKD. Trimming removed 4 bases from V and 3 bases from J; junction bases left unmatched: 5. CDR3 size: 14 residues.